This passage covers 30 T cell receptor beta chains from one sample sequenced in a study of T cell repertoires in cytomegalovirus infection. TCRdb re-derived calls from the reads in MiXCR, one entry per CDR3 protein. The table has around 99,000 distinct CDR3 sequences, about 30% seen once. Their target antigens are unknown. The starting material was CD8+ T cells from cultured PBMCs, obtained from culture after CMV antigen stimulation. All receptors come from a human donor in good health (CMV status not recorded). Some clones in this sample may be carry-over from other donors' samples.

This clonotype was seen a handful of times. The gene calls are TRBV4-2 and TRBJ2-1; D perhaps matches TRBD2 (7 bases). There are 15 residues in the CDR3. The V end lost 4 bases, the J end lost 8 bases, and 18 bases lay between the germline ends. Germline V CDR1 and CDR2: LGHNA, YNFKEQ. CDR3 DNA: TGTGCCAGCAGCCCACGTTGGGGGGGGCGGGATGAGCAGTTCTTC. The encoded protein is CASSPRWGGRDEQFF.

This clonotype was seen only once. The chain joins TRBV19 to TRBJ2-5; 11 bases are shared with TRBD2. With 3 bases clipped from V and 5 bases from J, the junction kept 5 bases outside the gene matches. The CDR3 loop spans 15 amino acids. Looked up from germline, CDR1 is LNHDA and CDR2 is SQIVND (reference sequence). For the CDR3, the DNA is TGTGCCAGTAGTATGACTAGCGGGGACCCGGAGACCCAGTACTTC. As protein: CASSMTSGDPETQYF.

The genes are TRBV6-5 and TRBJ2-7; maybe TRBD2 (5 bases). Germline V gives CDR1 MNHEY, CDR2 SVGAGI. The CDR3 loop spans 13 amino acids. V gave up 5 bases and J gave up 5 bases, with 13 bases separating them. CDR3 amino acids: CASSIGGYDEQYF. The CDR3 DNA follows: TGTGCCAGCAGTATCGGAGGTTACGACGAGCAGTACTTC.

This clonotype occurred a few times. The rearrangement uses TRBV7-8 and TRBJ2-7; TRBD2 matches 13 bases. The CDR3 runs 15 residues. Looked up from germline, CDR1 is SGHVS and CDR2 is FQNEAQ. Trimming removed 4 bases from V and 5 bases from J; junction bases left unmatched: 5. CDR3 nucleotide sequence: TGTGCCAGCAGCTCCGGGACTAGCGGGGTAGACGAGCAGTACTTC. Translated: CASSSGTSGVDEQYF. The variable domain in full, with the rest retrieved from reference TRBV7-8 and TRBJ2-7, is GAGVSQSPRYKVAKRGQDVALRCDPISGHVSLFWYQQALGQGPEFLTYFQNEAQLDKSGLPSDRFFAERPEGSVSTLKIQRTQQEDSAVYLCASSSGTSGVDEQYFGPGTRLTVT.

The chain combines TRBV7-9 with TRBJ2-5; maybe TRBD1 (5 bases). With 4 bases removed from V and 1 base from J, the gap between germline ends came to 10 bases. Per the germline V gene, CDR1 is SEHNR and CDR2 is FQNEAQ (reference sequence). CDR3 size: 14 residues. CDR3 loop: CASSSDTVQETQYF. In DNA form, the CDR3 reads TGTGCCAGCAGCTCGGACACCGTCCAAGAGACCCAGTACTTC.

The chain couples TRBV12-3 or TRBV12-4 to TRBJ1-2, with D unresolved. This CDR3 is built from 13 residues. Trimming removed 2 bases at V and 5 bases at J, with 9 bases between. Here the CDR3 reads CASSLRAEYGYTF. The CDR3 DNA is TGTGCCAGCAGTTTACGGGCAGAATATGGCTACACCTTC.

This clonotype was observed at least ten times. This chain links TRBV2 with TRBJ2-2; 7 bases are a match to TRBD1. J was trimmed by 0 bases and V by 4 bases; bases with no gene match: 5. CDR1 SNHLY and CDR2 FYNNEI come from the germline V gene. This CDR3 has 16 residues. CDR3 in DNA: TGTGCCAGCAGTGGGGTTGACAGGGCGAACACCGGGGAGCTGTTTTTT. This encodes CASSGVDRANTGELFF.

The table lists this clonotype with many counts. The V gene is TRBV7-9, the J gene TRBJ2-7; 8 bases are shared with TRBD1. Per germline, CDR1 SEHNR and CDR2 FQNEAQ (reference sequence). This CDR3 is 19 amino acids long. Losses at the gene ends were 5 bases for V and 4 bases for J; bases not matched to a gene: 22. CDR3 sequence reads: CASSDTGGLFGTVLYEQYF. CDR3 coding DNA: TGTGCCAGCAGCGACACAGGGGGGTTGTTCGGGACGGTGCTGTACGAGCAGTACTTC.

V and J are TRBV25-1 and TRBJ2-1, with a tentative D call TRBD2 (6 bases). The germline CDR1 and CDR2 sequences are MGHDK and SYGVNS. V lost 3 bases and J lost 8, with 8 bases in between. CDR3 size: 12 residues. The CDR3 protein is CASSEWGDEQFF. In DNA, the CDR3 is TGTGCCAGCAGTGAGTGGGGGGATGAGCAGTTCTTC. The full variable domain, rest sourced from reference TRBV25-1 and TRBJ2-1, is EADIYQTPRYLVIGTGKKITLECSQTMGHDKMYWYQQDPGMELHLIHYSYGVNSTEKGDLSSESTVSRIRTEHFPLTLESARPSHTSQYLCASSEWGDEQFFGPGTRLTVL.

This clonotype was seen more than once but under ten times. The CDR3: CASSLGRSGANTGELFF. The CDR3 nucleotides read TGTGCCAGCAGCTTGGGTCGAAGCGGGGCTAACACCGGGGAGCTGTTTTTT. V usage is TRBV5-4 and J usage is TRBJ2-2; 7 nucleotides align to TRBD2. CDR3 length equals 17 residues. Germline V lookup: CDR1 SGHNT, CDR2 YYREEE (reference sequence). J lost 2 bases, V lost 0 bases, and 7 bases had no gene match.

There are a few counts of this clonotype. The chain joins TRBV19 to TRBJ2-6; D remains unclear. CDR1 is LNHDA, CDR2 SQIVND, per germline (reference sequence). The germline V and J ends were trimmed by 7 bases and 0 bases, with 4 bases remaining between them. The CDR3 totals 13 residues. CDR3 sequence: CASKDSGANVLTF. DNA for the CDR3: TGTGCCAGTAAAGACTCTGGGGCCAACGTCCTGACTTTC. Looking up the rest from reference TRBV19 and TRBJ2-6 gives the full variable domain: DGGITQSPKYLFRKEGQNVTLSCEQNLNHDAMYWYRQDPGQGLRLIYYSQIVNDFQKGDIAEGYSVSREKKESFPLTVTSAQKNPTAFYLCASKDSGANVLTFGAGSRLTVL.

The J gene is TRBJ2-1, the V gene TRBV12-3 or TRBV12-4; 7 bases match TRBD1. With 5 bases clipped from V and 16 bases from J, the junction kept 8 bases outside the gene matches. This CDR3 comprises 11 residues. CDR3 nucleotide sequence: TGTGCCAGCAGTCCGACAGGGTTACAATTCTTC. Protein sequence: CASSPTGLQFF.

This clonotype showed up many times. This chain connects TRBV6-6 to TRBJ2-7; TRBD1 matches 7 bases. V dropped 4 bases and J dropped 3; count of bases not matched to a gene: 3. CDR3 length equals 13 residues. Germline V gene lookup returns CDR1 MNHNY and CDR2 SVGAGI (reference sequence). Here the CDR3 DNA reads TGTGCCAGCAGTTCACAGGGGCGCTACGAGCAGTACTTC. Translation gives CASSSQGRYEQYF.

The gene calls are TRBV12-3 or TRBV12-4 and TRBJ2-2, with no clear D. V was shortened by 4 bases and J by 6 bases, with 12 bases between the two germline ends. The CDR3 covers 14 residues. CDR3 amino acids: CASSSSMTAGELFF. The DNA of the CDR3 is TGTGCCAGCAGTTCCTCTATGACCGCCGGGGAGCTGTTTTTT.

The CDR3 bases are TGTGCCAGCAGTTTACAGGGGGGTGATCAGCCCCAGCATTTT. It codes for CASSLQGGDQPQHF. This chain uses TRBV27 with TRBJ1-5; 7 positions match TRBD1. CDR3 length equals 14 residues. V dropped 2 bases and J dropped 5; count of bases not matched to a gene: 3. Germline CDR1 reads MNHEY; CDR2 reads SMNVEV (reference sequence).

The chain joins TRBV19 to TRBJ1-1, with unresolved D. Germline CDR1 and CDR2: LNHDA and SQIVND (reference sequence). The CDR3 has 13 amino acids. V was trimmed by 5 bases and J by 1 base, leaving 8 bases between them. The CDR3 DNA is TGTGCCAGTAGTTCGTGGGGGAACACTGAAGCTTTCTTT. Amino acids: CASSSWGNTEAFF.

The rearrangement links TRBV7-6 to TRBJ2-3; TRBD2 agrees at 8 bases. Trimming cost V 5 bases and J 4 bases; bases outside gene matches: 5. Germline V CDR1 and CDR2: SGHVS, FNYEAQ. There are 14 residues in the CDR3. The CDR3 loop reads CASSPAGVADTQYF. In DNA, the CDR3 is TGTGCCAGCAGCCCAGCGGGGGTGGCAGATACGCAGTATTTT. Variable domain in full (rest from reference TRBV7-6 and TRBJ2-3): GAGVSQSPRYKVTKRGQDVALRCDPISGHVSLYWYRQALGQGPEFLTYFNYEAQQDKSGLPNDRFSAERPEGSISTLTIQRTEQRDSAMYRCASSPAGVADTQYFGPGTRLTVL.

CDR3 residues: CASSMDIEAFF. In nucleotides, the CDR3 is TGTGCCAGTAGTATGGACATTGAAGCTTTCTTT. The chain carries TRBV19 and TRBJ1-1; TRBD1 might be the D (5 bases). The CDR3 spans 11 residues. The V and J ends lost 3 bases and 7 bases respectively, with 6 bases between them. Germline V gene data show CDR1 as LNHDA and CDR2 as SQIVND (reference sequence).

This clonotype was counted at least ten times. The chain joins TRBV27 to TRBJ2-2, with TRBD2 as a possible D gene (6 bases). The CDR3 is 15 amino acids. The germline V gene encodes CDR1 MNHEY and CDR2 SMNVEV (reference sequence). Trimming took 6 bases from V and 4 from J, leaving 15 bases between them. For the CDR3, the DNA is TGTGCCAGCAGCCCTGGCGGGGTAGGCACCGGGGAGCTGTTTTTT. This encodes CASSPGGVGTGELFF.

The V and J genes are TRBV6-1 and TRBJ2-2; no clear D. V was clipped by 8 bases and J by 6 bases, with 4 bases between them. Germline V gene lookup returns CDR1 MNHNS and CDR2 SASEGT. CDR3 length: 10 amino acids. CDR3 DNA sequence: TGTGCCAGCGCGGCCGGGGAGCTGTTTTTT. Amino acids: CASAAGELFF.

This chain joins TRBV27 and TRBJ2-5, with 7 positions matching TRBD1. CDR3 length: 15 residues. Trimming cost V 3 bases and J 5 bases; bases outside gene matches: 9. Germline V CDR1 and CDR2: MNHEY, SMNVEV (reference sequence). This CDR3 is CASSFLTGSRETQYF. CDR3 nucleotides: TGTGCCAGCAGTTTCTTGACAGGGTCGAGGGAGACCCAGTACTTC.

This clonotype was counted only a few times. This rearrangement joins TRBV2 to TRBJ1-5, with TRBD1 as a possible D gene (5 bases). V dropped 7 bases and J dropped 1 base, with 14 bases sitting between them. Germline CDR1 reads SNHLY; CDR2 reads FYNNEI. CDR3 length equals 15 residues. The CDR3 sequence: CASISREGSNQPQHF. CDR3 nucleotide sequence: TGTGCCAGCATCAGCAGGGAGGGGAGCAATCAGCCCCAGCATTTT.

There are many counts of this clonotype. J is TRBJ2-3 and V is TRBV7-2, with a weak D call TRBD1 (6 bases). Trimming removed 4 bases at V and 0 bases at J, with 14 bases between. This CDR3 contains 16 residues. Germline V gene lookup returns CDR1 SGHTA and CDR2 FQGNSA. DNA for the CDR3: TGTGCCAGCAGCTGGCAACGAGGGGGTAGCACAGATACGCAGTATTTT. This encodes CASSWQRGGSTDTQYF.

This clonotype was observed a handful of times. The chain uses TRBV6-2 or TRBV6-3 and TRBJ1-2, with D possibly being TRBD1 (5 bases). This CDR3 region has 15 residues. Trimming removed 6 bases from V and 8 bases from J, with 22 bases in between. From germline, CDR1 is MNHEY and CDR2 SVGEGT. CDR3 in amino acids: CASRATEGPSGGYTF. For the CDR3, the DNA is TGTGCCAGCAGGGCGACTGAGGGGCCCTCCGGGGGCTACACCTTC.

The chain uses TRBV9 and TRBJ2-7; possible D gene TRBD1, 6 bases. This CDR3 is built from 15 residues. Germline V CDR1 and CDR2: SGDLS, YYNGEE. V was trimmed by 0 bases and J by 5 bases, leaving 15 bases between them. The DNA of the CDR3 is TGTGCCAGCAGCGTAGAAGGGGGATCCAGGGACGAGCAGTACTTC. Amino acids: CASSVEGGSRDEQYF. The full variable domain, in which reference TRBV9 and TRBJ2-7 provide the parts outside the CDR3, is DSGVTQTPKHLITATGQRVTLRCSPRSGDLSVYWYQQSLDQGLQFLIQYYNGEERAKGNILERFSAQQFPDLHSELNLSSLELGDSALYFCASSVEGGSRDEQYFGPGTRLTVT.

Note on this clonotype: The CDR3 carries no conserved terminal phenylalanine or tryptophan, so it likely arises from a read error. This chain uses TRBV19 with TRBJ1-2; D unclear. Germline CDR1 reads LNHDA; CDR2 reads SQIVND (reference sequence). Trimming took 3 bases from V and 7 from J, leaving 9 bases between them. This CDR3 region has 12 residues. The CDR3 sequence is CASSMGTRGYTS. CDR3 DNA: TGTGCCAGTAGTATGGGCACGCGTGGCTACACCTCC.

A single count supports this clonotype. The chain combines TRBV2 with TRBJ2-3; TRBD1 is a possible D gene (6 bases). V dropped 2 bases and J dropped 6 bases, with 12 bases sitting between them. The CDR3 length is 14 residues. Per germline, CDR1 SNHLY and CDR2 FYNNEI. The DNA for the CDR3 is TGTGCCAGCAGTGAACTTACAGGGTTGGATACGCAGTATTTT. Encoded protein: CASSELTGLDTQYF. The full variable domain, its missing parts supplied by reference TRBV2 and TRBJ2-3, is EPEVTQTPSHQVTQMGQEVILRCVPISNHLYFYWYRQILGQKVEFLVSFYNNEISEKSEIFDDQFSVERPDGSNFTLKIRSTKLEDSAMYFCASSELTGLDTQYFGPGTRLTVL.

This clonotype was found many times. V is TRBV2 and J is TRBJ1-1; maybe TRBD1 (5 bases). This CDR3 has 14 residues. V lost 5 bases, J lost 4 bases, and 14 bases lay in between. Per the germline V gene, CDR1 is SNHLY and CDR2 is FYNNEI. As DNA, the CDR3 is TGTGCCAGCAGTCCCCTTGGGGGGGGCACTGAAGCTTTCTTT. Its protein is CASSPLGGGTEAFF.

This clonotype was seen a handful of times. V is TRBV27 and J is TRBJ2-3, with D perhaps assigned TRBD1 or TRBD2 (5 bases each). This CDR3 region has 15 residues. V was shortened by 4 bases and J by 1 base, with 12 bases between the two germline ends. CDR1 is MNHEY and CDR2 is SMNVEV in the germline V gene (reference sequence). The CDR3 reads CASSSPGRGTDTQYF. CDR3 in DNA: TGTGCCAGCAGTTCCCCGGGACGCGGCACAGATACGCAGTATTTT.

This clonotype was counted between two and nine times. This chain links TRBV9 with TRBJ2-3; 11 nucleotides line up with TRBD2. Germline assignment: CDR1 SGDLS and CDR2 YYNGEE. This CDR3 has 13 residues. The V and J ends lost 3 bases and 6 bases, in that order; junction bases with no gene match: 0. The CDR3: CASSGTSGDTQYF. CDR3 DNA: TGTGCCAGCAGCGGGACTAGCGGGGATACGCAGTATTTT.